Following are 5 T cell receptor beta chains from one sample sequenced in a study of human T cells and chemical hapten exposure. MiXCR, applied by TCRdb to the RACE reads, yields one record per CDR3 protein. Of about 190,000 distinct CDR3 sequences listed, 24% are singletons. Stated time point: patch test 3, about 24 weeks after DPC sensitization. This sample's treatment: therapeutic diphenylcyclopropenone sensitization with weekly scalp DPC. The source was whole blood, collected in connection with sensitization to the hapten diphenylcyclopropenone (DPC). The receptors come from a woman aged 40 to 50 with alopecia areata. Some clones in this sample may be carry-over from other donors' samples.

Points on this clonotype: The CDR3 carries no conserved terminal phenylalanine or tryptophan, so it likely arises from a read error. The DNA is left out, because the CDR3 cannot be placed on it with certainty; the CDR3 is given as TCRdb lists it. This CDR3 is CASSQKKEGHPPGFL. The chain employs TRBV4-3 and TRBJ2-7; the table's D call, TRBD1, has no DNA check behind it. The CDR3 sequence runs 15 residues, both termini included. Germline V gene lookup returns CDR1 LGHNA and CDR2 YSLEER.

The sample holds one count of this clonotype. The chain combines TRBV6-6 with TRBJ1-1; D is perhaps TRBD1 (5 bases). The CDR3 runs 12 residues. Germline CDR1 reads MNHNY; CDR2 reads SVGAGI (reference sequence). V shed 2 bases and J shed 8 bases, with 9 bases lying between them. CDR3 DNA sequence: TGTGCCAGCAGTTACACCGCAGGGGAAGCTTTCTTT. It yields the protein CASSYTAGEAFF.

This clonotype was counted at least ten times. This chain joins TRBV4-1 and TRBJ2-3; D not certain. Germline V CDR1 and CDR2: MGHRA, YSYEKL. The V and J ends lost 1 base and 3 bases respectively, with 14 bases between them. The CDR3 has 16 residues. The CDR3 spells CASSQAPPPRTDTQYF. CDR3 bases: TGCGCCAGCAGCCAAGCACCCCCTCCTAGAACAGATACGCAGTATTTT.

The J gene is TRBJ1-5, the V gene TRBV6-2 or TRBV6-3; D call uncertain. CDR3 length: 13 residues. Germline V gene lookup returns CDR1 MNHEY and CDR2 SVGEGT. V dropped 7 bases and J dropped 4 bases, with 11 bases sitting between them. CDR3 sequence: CASTVTGNQPQHF. Written as DNA, the CDR3 is TGTGCCAGCACCGTCACCGGAAATCAGCCCCAGCATTTT.

The chain joins TRBV10-3 to TRBJ2-7; tentatively, D is TRBD1 (6 bases). Trimming pared 5 bases from V and 6 bases from J, leaving 14 bases between. CDR3 size: 13 residues. Germline CDR1 reads ENHRY; CDR2 reads SYGVKD. As DNA, the CDR3 is TGTGCCATCAGTCCGGGACACCCAGGCGAGCAGTACTTC. It specifies CAISPGHPGEQYF.